The 20 T cell receptor beta chains reported below all come from one sample, sequenced in a study of cytomegalovirus exposure and HLA in healthy donors (dated by TCRdb to the late 2010s). Preparation of the library involved the immunoSEQ multiplex PCR assay. For the multiplex PCR, a mixture combining 60 forward primers for TCR Vbeta segments and 13 reverse primers for TCR Jbeta segments was used. In TCRdb, the immuneACCESS table is reduced to in-frame sequences with V and J assigned. These tables do not hold every clone; where another copy was compared, an unresolved V gene accounts for under half, and the others remain unexplained. In this sample the table shows about 200,000 clones, just over 75% of which occur a single time. The ten largest make up 0.55% to 0.75% of the sample. The material sequenced was PBMCs. The receptors derive from a man aged 18 to 30 in good health and CMV-seronegative.

This clone was observed a few times. This chain joins TRBV25-1 and TRBJ2-1; 9 bases line up with TRBD1. This CDR3 has 16 amino acids. Looked up from germline, CDR1 is MGHDK and CDR2 is SYGVNS. Trimming at V came to 2 bases and at J to 3 bases, leaving 5 bases not matched to a gene. The CDR3 here is CASSEPGTGNYNEQFF. CDR3 DNA: TGTGCCAGCAGTGAACCTGGGACAGGGAACTACAATGAGCAGTTCTTC.

Of note for this clone: This specimen includes other DNA sequences encoding the same CDR3. The chain couples TRBV7-8 to TRBJ1-1; possible D gene TRBD1, 5 bases. V was pared by 4 bases and J by 1 base, with 16 bases between. CDR1 SGHVS and CDR2 FQNEAQ come from the germline V gene. This CDR3 has 16 amino acids. Written as DNA, the CDR3 is TGTGCCAGCAGCTCGAGATACGCAGGGCAGAACACTGAAGCTTTCTTT. It encodes CASSSRYAGQNTEAFF.

The CDR3 DNA reads as TGTGCCAGCAGTCCAGGGGTGAACACTGAAGCTTTCTTT. This encodes CASSPGVNTEAFF. The chain is built from TRBV6-5 and TRBJ1-1; D is possibly TRBD1 (6 bases). The CDR3 is 13 amino acids. V was shortened by 5 bases and J by 0 bases, with 7 bases between the two germline ends. CDR1 MNHEY and CDR2 SVGAGI come from the germline V gene.

Regarding this clone: A much larger clone lies a single base off, so this may be a read error. Other DNA sequences within the sample encode an identical CDR3. This chain connects TRBV5-4 to TRBJ1-2; maybe TRBD1 (6 bases). The CDR3 extends over 14 amino acids. The ends were cut back, 0 bases at V and 0 bases at J, with 6 bases in the middle. The V gene's germline CDR1 is SGHNT and CDR2 YYREEE (reference sequence). In DNA, the CDR3 is TGTGCCAGCAGCTTGGACAGGGCTAACTATGGCTACACCTTC. Translated: CASSLDRANYGYTF.

This sequence joins TRBV5-1 and TRBJ2-5; D is possibly TRBD2 (5 bases). The end of the DNA is better explained by TRBJ2-7, so the J call may be wrong. CDR3 length: 16 amino acids. Germline V lookup: CDR1 SGHRS, CDR2 YFSETQ. Here the CDR3 DNA reads TGCGCCAGCAGCTTGAGTTTAGCGAGTTCAACCTACGAGCAGTACTTC. This encodes CASSLSLASSTYEQYF.

This clone was found a few times. The chain recombines TRBV2 with TRBJ2-1; D not certain. The germline gives CDR1 SNHLY, CDR2 FYNNEI. CDR3 size: 15 residues. Deletions cut 1 base from V and 4 bases from J, with 11 bases between. The CDR3 coding sequence is TGTGCCAGCAGTGAAGTGGGCTCCTTATACAATGAGCAGTTCTTC. Translation: CASSEVGSLYNEQFF.

The rearrangement links TRBV25-1 to TRBJ2-5; 10 nucleotides agree with TRBD2. The J call could be wrong; TRBJ2-7 is a better fit for the DNA end. The V gene's germline CDR1 is MGHDK and CDR2 SYGVNS. The CDR3 spans 18 residues. CDR3 residues: CASSESASGSPSSYEQYF. The CDR3 DNA reads TGTGCCAGCAGTGAATCTGCTAGCGGGAGCCCTAGCTCCTACGAGCAGTACTTC.

The rearrangement links TRBV5-4 to TRBJ1-1; no reliable D call. The CDR3 runs to 14 residues. Trimming removed 5 bases from V and 5 bases from J, with 16 bases in between. Per germline, CDR1 SGHNT and CDR2 YYREEE (reference sequence). CDR3 nucleotide sequence: TGTGCCAGCAGTTTCGAACCCCTGACTACTGAAGCTTTCTTT. Encoded protein: CASSFEPLTTEAFF.

V gene TRBV7-9 combines with J gene TRBJ2-1, with D uncertain. Germline CDR1 SEHNR, CDR2 FQNEAQ (reference sequence). Trimming removed 1 base from V and 9 bases from J, with 10 bases in between. This CDR3 has 13 residues. CDR3 in amino acids: CASSLVPPGEQFF. The CDR3 DNA reads TGTGCCAGCAGCTTAGTCCCCCCAGGTGAGCAGTTCTTC.

This rearrangement joins TRBV6-6 to TRBJ2-2; D is undetermined. Germline V gene lookup returns CDR1 MNHNY and CDR2 SVGAGI (reference sequence). The length of the CDR3 is 14 residues. The ends were cut back, 6 bases at V and 6 bases at J, with 14 bases in the middle. The CDR3 DNA reads TGTGCCAGCAGCCCCTGGGCGTCGGCCGGGGAGCTGTTTTTT. Translated, it gives CASSPWASAGELFF.

Notes on this clone: Other nucleotide sequences from this sample produce the same CDR3. V usage is TRBV5-4 and J usage is TRBJ2-7; 9 positions match TRBD2. From germline, CDR1 is SGHNT and CDR2 YYREEE (reference sequence). J gave up 5 bases and V 4 bases, and 13 bases lay outside the gene matches. CDR3 size: 16 residues. The CDR3 spells CASSLGAGGPMNEQYF. The DNA of the CDR3 is TGTGCCAGCAGCCTGGGGGCGGGAGGGCCGATGAACGAGCAGTACTTC.

The chain employs TRBV11-2 and TRBJ2-6; 8 bases fit TRBD1. CDR1 is SGHAT and CDR2 is FQNNGV in the germline V gene. The CDR3 is made up of 18 amino acids. The J segment lost 0 bases and the V segment lost 0 bases, leaving 4 bases of the junction unmatched. The CDR3, as DNA: TGTGCCAGCAGCTTAGATGACAGGGGTCCCTCTGGGGCCAACGTCCTGACTTTC. Translating gives CASSLDDRGPSGANVLTF.

This clone was observed a few times. The rearrangement joins TRBV28 to TRBJ1-1; D is unresolved. The CDR3 is 14 residues long. The germline V and J ends were trimmed by 6 bases and 5 bases, with 16 bases remaining between them. Looked up from germline, CDR1 is MDHEN and CDR2 is SYDVKM. CDR3 sequence (DNA): TGTGCCAGCAGGGTCCGTAGGGCGGGGACTGAAGCTTTCTTT. This encodes CASRVRRAGTEAFF. The complete variable domain, with remaining parts taken from reference TRBV28 and TRBJ1-1, reads DVKVTQSSRYLVKRTGEKVFLECVQDMDHENMFWYRQDPGLGLRLIYFSYDVKMKEKGDIPEGYSVSREKKERFSLILESASTNQTSMYLCASRVRRAGTEAFFGQGTRLTVV.

Points on this clone: Mismatch with germline at one junction end may stem from a read error. The V gene is TRBV2, the J gene TRBJ2-1, with 7 positions matching TRBD2. Germline-derived CDR1 and CDR2 are SNHLY and FYNNEI. This CDR3 is 16 amino acids long. For the CDR3, the DNA is TGTGCCAGCAGTCCAACCGGGACTACCACGTACAGTGAGCAGTTCTTC. This sequence encodes CASSPTGTTTYSEQFF.

This chain joins TRBV6-4 and TRBJ2-3, with 9 nucleotides matching TRBD2. Germline V gene sequence: CDR1 MRHNA, CDR2 SNTAGT. The CDR3 contains 16 residues. V was clipped by 5 bases and J by 4 bases; unmatched bases: 10. As DNA, the CDR3 is TGTGCCAGCAGTCCCCAGGCGGGAGGGGTCGCAGATACGCAGTATTTT. Its protein product is CASSPQAGGVADTQYF.

V usage is TRBV19 and J usage is TRBJ2-6; TRBD1 matches at 7 bases. The CDR3 loop spans 15 amino acids. Germline V gene sequence: CDR1 LNHDA, CDR2 SQIVND (reference sequence). Trimming removed 7 bases from V and 2 bases from J; junction bases left unmatched: 5. The CDR3 DNA reads TGTGCCAGTACCAACCAGGGGGCTGGGGCCAACGTCCTGACTTTC. Residues: CASTNQGAGANVLTF.

This chain connects TRBV10-3 to TRBJ2-1, with 9 positions matching TRBD1. V lost 0 bases, J lost 6 bases, and 3 bases stayed unmatched. Germline loops: CDR1 ENHRY, CDR2 SYGVKD. This CDR3 spans 15 amino acids. CDR3 in amino acids: CAISESQGAFNEQFF. The CDR3 DNA sequence: TGTGCCATCAGTGAGTCACAGGGGGCTTTCAATGAGCAGTTCTTC.

The chain uses TRBV27 and TRBJ1-4; 7 nucleotides line up with TRBD1. In germline, CDR1 is MNHEY, CDR2 SMNVEV (reference sequence). The CDR3 loop spans 15 amino acids. The V and J ends lost 3 bases and 5 bases, in that order; junction bases with no gene match: 6. The CDR3 loop is CASSLGTAPNEKLFF. In DNA form, the CDR3 reads TGTGCCAGCAGTTTGGGGACAGCCCCCAATGAAAAACTGTTTTTT.

The CDR3 region is CASSSWERLYGYTF. DNA of the CDR3: TGTGCCAGCAGTTCCTGGGAGAGACTCTATGGCTACACCTTC. The chain couples TRBV6-6 to TRBJ1-2, with D unresolved. Trimming took off 4 bases at V and 4 bases at J, with 13 bases between the two ends. The V gene's germline CDR1 is MNHNY and CDR2 SVGAGI (reference sequence). CDR3 length: 14 residues.

This clone was counted only a few times. The chain couples TRBV6-1 to TRBJ1-2; weak D call: TRBD1 (5 bases). V was shortened by 3 bases and J by 4 bases, with 15 bases between the two germline ends. This CDR3 comprises 15 residues. CDR1 and CDR2 from the germline V gene are MNHNS and SASEGT. The CDR3 loop is CASSDGREGGYGYTF. The DNA of the CDR3 is TGTGCCAGCAGTGATGGCAGGGAGGGAGGCTATGGCTACACCTTC.